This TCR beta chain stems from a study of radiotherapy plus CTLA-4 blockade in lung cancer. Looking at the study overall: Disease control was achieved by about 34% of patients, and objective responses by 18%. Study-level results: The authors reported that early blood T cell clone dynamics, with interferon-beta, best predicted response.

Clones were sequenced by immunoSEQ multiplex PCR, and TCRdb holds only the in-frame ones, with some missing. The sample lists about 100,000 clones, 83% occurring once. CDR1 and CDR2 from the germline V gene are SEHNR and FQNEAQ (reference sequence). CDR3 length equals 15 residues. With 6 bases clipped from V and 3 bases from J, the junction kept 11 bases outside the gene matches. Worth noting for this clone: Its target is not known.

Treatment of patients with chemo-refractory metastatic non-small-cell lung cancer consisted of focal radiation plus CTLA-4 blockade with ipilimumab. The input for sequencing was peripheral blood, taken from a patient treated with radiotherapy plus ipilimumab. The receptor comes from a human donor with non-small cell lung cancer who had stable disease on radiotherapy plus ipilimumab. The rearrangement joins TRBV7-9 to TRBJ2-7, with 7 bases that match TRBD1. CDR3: CASRLIQGVNYEQYF. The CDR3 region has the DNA TGTGCCAGCAGATTAATCCAGGGGGTAAACTACGAGCAGTACTTC. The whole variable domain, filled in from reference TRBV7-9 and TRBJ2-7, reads DTGVSQNPRHKITKRGQNVTFRCDPISEHNRLYWYRQTLGQGPEFLTYFQNEAQLEKSRLLSDRFSAERPKGSFSTLEIQRTEQGDSAMYLCASRLIQGVNYEQYFGPGTRLTVT.